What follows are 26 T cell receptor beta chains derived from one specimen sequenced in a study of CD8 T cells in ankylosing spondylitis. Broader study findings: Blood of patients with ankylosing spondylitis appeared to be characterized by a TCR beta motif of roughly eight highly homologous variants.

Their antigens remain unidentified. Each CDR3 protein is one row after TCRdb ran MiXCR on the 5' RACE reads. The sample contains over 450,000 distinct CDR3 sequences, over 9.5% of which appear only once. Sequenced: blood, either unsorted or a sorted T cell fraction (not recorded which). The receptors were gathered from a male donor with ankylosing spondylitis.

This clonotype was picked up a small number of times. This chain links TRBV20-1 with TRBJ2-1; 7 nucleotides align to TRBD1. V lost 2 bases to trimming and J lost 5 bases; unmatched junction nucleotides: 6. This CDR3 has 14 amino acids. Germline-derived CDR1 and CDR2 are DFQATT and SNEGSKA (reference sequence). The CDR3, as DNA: TGCAGTGCTAGAAAAAGGGACAGTCACAATGAGCAGTTCTTC. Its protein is CSARKRDSHNEQFF.

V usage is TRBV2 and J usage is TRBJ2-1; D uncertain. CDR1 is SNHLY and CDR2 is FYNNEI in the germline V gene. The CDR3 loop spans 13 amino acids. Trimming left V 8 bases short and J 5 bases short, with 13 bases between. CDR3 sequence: CASRIDINNEQFF. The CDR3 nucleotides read TGTGCCAGCCGAATCGACATCAACAATGAGCAGTTCTTC.

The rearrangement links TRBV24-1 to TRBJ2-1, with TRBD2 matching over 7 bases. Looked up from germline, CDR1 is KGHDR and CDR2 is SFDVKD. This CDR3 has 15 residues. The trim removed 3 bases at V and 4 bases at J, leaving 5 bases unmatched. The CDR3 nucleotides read TGTGCCACCAGTGATGAGCTAGCGGCATACAATGAGCAGTTCTTC. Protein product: CATSDELAAYNEQFF.

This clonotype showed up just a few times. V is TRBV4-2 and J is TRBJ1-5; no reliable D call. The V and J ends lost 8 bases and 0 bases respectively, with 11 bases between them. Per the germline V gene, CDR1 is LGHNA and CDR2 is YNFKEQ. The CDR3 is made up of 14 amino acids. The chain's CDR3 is CASRETSSNQPQHF. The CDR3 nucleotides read TGTGCCAGCCGTGAGACCTCTAGCAATCAGCCCCAGCATTTT.

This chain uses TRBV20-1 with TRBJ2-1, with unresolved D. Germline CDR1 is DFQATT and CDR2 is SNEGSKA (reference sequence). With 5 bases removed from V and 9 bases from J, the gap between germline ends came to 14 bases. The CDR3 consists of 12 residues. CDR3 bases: TGCAGTGCTCGTGACTCCGTTGGTGAGCAGTTCTTC. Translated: CSARDSVGEQFF.

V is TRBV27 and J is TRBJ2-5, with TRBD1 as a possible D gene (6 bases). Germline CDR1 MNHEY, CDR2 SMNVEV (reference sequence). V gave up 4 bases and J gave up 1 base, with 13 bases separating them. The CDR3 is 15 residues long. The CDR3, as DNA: TGTGCCAGCAGTTCCCTCGGGACAAGCCAAGAGACCCAGTACTTC. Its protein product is CASSSLGTSQETQYF.

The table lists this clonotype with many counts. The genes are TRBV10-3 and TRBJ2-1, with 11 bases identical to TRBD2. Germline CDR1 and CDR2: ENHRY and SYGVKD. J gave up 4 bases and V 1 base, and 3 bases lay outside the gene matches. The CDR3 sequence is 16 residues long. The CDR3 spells CAISEWGTSGYNEQFF. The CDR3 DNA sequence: TGTGCCATCAGTGAGTGGGGGACTAGCGGTTACAATGAGCAGTTCTTC.

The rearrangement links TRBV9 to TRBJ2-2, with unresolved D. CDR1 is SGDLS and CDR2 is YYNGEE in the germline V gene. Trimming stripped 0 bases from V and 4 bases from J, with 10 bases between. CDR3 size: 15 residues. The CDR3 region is CASSVVDATTGELFF. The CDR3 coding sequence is TGTGCCAGCAGCGTAGTGGACGCGACCACCGGGGAGCTGTTTTTT.

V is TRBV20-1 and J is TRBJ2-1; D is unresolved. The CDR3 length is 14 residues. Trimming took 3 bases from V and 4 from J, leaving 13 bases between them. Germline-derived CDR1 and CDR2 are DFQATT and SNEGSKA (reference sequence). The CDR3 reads CSASPSRSYNEQFF. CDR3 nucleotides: TGCAGTGCTAGCCCAAGTAGGAGTTACAATGAGCAGTTCTTC.

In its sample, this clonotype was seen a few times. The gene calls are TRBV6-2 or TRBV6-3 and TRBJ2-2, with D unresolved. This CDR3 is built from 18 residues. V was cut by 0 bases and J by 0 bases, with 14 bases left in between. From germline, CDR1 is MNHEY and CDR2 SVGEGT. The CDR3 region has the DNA TGTGCCAGCAGTTACTCGATGGCGTCCCGGACGAACACCGGGGAGCTGTTTTTT. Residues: CASSYSMASRTNTGELFF.

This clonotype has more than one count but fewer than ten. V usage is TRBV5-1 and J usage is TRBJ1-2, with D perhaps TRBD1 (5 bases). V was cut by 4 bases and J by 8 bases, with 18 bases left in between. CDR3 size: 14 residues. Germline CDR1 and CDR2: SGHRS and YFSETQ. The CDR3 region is CASSPDGGKVGYTF. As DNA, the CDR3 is TGCGCCAGCAGCCCCGACGGGGGGAAGGTGGGCTACACCTTC.

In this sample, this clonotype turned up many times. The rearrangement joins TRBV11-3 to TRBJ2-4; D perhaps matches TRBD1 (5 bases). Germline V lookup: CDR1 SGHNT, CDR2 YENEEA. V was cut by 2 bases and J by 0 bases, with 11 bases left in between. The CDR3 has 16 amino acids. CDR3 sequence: CASSLSQGLAKNIQYF. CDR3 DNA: TGTGCCAGCAGCTTATCCCAGGGTCTAGCCAAAAACATTCAGTACTTC.

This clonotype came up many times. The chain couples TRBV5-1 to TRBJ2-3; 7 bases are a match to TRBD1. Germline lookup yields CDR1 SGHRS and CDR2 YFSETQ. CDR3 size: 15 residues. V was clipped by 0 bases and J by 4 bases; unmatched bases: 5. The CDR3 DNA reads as TGCGCCAGCAGCTTGGGGACAGGAAAAGCAGATACGCAGTATTTT. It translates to CASSLGTGKADTQYF. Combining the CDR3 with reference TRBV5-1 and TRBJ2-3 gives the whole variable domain KAGVTQTPRYLIKTRGQQVTLSCSPISGHRSVSWYQQTPGQGLQFLFEYFSETQRNKGNFPGRFSGRQFSNSRSEMNVSTLELGDSALYLCASSLGTGKADTQYFGPGTRLTVL.

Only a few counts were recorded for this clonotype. In DNA form, the CDR3 reads TGTGCCAGCAGCCTAGGGACACCGGGGGAGGAGACCCAGTACTTC. Encoded protein: CASSLGTPGEETQYF. This sequence joins TRBV7-9 and TRBJ2-5; D might be TRBD1 or TRBD2, each matching 6 bases. CDR3 length: 15 residues. Per the germline V gene, CDR1 is SEHNR and CDR2 is FQNEAQ (reference sequence). The germline V and J ends were trimmed by 5 bases and 5 bases, with 18 bases remaining between them.

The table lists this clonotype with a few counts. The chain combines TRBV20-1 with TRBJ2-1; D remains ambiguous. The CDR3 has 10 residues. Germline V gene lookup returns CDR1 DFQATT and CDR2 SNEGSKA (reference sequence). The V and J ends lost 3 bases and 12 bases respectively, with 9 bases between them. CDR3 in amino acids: CSASDNGQFF. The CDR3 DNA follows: TGCAGTGCTAGTGACAACGGGCAGTTCTTC.

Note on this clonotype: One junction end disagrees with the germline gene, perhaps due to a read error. CDR3 in amino acids: CAGSLVTALNEQFF. The CDR3 nucleotides are TGTGCCGGCAGCTTAGTAACAGCTCTCAATGAGCAGTTCTTC. This chain joins TRBV7-2 and TRBJ2-1, with D uncertain. The CDR3 is 14 amino acids. Germline CDR1 and CDR2: SGHTA and FQGNSA.

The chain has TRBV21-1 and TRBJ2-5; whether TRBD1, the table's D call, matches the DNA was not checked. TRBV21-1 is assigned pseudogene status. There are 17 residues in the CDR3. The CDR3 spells CASSGGGPGRTQETQYF. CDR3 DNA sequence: TGTGCCAGCAGCGGGGGAGGTCCAGGGAGGACCCAAGAGACCCAGTACTTC.

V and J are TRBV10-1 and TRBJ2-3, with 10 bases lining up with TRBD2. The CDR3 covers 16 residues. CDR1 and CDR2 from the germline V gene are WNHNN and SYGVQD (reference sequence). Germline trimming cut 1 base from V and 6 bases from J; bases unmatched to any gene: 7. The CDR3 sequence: CASSEFLAGAGDTQYF. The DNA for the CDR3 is TGCGCCAGCAGTGAGTTCCTAGCGGGAGCAGGTGATACGCAGTATTTT.

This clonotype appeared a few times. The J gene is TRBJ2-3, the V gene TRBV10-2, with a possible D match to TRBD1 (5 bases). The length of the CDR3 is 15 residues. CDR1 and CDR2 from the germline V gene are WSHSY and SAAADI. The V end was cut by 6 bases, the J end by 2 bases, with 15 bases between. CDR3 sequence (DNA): TGCGCCAGCAGAGACCACAGGATCTTCACAGATACGCAGTATTTT. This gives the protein CASRDHRIFTDTQYF.

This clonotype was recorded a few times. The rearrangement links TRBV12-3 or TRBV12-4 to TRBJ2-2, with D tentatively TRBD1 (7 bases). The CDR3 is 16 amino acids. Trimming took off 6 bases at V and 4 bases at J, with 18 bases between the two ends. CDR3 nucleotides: TGTGCCAGCAGCCTGGGGCGGAGGGGGCCCACCGGGGAGCTGTTTTTT. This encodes CASSLGRRGPTGELFF.

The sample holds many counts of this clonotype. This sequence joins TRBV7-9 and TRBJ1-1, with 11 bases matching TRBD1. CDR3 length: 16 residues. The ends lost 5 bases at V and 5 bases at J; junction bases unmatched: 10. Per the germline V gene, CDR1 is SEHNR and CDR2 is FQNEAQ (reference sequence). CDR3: CASSPADRGHPTEAFF. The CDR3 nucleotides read TGTGCCAGCAGCCCAGCGGACAGGGGGCATCCAACTGAAGCTTTCTTT.

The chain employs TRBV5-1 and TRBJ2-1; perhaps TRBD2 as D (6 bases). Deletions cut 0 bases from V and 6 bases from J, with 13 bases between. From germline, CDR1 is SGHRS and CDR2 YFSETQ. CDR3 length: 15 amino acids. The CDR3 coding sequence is TGCGCCAGCAGCTTGGCCCCGACTAGTAGCAATGAGCAGTTCTTC. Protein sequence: CASSLAPTSSNEQFF.

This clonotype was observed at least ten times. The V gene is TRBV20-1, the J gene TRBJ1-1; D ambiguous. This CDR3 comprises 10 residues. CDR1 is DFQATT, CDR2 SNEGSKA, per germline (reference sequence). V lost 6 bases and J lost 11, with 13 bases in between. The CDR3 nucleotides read TGCAGTGCCGCCTTCGAGGTGGCTTTCTTT. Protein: CSAAFEVAFF.

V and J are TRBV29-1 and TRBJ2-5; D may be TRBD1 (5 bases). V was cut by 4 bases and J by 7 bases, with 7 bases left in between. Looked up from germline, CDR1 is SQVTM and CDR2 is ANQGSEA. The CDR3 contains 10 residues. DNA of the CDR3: TGCAGCGTTGTAAGGGGGACCCAGTACTTC. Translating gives CSVVRGTQYF.

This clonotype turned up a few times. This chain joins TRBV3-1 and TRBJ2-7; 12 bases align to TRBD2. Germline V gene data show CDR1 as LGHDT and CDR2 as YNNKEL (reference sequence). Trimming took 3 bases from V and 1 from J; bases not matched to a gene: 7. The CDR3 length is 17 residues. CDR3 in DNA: TGTGCCAGCAGCCATCTAGCGGGAGGGCCGGGATCCTACGAGCAGTACGTC. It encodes CASSHLAGGPGSYEQYV.

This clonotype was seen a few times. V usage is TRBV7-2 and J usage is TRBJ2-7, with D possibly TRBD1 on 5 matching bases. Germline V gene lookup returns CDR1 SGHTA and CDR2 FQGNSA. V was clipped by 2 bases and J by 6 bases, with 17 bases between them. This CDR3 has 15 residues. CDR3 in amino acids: CASSLTGRANREQYF. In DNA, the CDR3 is TGTGCCAGCAGCTTAACCGGCAGGGCCAACCGCGAGCAGTACTTC. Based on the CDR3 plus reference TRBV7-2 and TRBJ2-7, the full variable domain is GAGVSQSPSNKVTEKGKDVELRCDPISGHTALYWYRQSLGQGLEFLIYFQGNSAPDKSGLPSDRFSAERTGGSVSTLTIQRTQQEDSAVYLCASSLTGRANREQYFGPGTRLTVT.